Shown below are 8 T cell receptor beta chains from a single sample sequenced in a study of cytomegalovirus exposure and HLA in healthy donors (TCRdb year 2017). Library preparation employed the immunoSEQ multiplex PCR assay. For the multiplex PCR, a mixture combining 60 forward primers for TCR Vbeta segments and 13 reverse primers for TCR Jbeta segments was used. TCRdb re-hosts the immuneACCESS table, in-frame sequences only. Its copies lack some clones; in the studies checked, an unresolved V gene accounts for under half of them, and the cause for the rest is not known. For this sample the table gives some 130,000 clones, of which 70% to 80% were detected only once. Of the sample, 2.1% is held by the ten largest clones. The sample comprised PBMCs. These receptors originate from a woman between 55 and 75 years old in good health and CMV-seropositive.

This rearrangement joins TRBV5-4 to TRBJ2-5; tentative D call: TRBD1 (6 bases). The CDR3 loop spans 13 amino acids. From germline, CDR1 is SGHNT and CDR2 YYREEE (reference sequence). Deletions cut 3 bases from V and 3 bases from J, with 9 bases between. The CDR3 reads CASSSRQEETQYF. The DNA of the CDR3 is TGTGCCAGCAGCTCGCGACAGGAAGAGACCCAGTACTTC.

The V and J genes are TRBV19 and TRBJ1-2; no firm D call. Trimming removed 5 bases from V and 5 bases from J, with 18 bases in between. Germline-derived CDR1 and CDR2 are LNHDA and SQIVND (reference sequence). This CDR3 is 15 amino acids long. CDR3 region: CASSAGSAWYYGYTF. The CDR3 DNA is TGTGCCAGTAGTGCGGGGTCAGCTTGGTATTATGGCTACACCTTC.

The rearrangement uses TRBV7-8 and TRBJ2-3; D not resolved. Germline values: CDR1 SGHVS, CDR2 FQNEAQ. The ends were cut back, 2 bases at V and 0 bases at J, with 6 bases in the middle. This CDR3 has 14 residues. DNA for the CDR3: TGTGCCAGCAGCTTAAGCCCAAGCACAGATACGCAGTATTTT. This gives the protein CASSLSPSTDTQYF. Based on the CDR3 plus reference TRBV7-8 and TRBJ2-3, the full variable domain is GAGVSQSPRYKVAKRGQDVALRCDPISGHVSLFWYQQALGQGPEFLTYFQNEAQLDKSGLPSDRFFAERPEGSVSTLKIQRTQQEDSAVYLCASSLSPSTDTQYFGPGTRLTVL.

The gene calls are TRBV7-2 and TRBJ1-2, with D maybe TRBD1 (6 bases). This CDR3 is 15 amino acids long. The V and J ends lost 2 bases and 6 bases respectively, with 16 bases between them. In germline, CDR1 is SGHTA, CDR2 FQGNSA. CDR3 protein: CASSLRGGSVHGYTF. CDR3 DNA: TGTGCCAGCAGCTTAAGGGGGGGGAGTGTCCATGGCTACACCTTC.

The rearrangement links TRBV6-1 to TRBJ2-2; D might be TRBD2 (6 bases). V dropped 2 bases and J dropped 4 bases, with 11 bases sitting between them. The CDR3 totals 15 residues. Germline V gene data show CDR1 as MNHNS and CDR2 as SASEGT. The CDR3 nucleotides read TGTGCCAGCAGTGAAAGACTAGGACCCACCGGGGAGCTGTTTTTT. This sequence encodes CASSERLGPTGELFF.

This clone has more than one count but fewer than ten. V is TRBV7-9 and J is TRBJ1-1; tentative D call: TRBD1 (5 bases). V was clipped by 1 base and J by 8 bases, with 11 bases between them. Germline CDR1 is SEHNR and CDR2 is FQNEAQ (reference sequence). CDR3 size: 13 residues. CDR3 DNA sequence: TGTGCCAGCAGCTTAGGGGGCTTCACCGAAGCTTTCTTT. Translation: CASSLGGFTEAFF. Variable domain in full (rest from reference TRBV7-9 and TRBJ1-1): DTGVSQNPRHKITKRGQNVTFRCDPISEHNRLYWYRQTLGQGPEFLTYFQNEAQLEKSRLLSDRFSAERPKGSFSTLEIQRTEQGDSAMYLCASSLGGFTEAFFGQGTRLTVV.

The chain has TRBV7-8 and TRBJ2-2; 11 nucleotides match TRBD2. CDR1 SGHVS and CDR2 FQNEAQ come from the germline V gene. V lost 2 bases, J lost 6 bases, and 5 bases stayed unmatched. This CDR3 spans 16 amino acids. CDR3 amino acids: CASSLLLAGASGELFF. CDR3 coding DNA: TGTGCCAGCAGCTTATTACTAGCGGGAGCGTCCGGGGAGCTGTTTTTT.

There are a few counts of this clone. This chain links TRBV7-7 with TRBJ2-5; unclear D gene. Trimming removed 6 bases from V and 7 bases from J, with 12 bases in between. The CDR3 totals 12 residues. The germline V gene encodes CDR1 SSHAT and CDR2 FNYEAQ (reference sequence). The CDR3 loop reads CASRNVGGTQYF. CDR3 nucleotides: TGTGCCAGCAGGAATGTCGGTGGGACCCAGTACTTC.